These 24 T cell receptor beta chains came from one sample sequenced in a study of T cell responses to AZD1222 COVID-19 vaccine. Assay used: immunoSEQ multiplex PCR; TCRdb lists only in-frame clones, some missing. The sample holds over 120,000 clones; approximately 83% are singletons and the top ten take under 9.5%. The source was peripheral blood, collected on day 0 of AZD1222 vaccination. These receptors all stem from an adult in good health.

This chain joins TRBV16 and TRBJ1-1, with D maybe TRBD1 (6 bases). This CDR3 contains 16 residues. The germline V gene encodes CDR1 KGHSY and CDR2 FQNENV. The germline V and J ends were trimmed by 1 base and 2 bases, with 14 bases remaining between them. CDR3 sequence: CASSQFAGQSNTEAFF. The CDR3 region has the DNA TGTGCCAGCAGCCAATTTGCAGGACAGAGTAACACTGAAGCTTTCTTT.

This chain links TRBV7-2 with TRBJ1-1, with D maybe TRBD1 (5 bases). Trimming cost V 5 bases and J 0 bases, with 13 bases left between them. Looked up from germline, CDR1 is SGHTA and CDR2 is FQGNSA. The CDR3 has 15 amino acids. The CDR3 DNA reads as TGTGCCAGCAGCCCACAACAGGTTATGAACACTGAAGCTTTCTTT. This gives the protein CASSPQQVMNTEAFF.

The chain links TRBV9 to TRBJ2-2; unclear D gene. The CDR3 runs to 16 residues. From germline, CDR1 is SGDLS and CDR2 YYNGEE. V was trimmed by 4 bases and J by 0 bases, leaving 13 bases between them. CDR3 sequence (DNA): TGTGCCAGCAGCCCCTTTATCAGCGCGAACACCGGGGAGCTGTTTTTT. Amino acids: CASSPFISANTGELFF.

This clone was recorded only once. V and J are TRBV5-1 and TRBJ2-3, with D perhaps TRBD2 (6 bases). Trimming shortened V by 4 bases and J by 1 base, and 13 bases separated the two germline ends. The V gene's germline CDR1 is SGHRS and CDR2 YFSETQ. The CDR3 extends over 15 amino acids. CDR3 protein: CASSKGTPRTDTQYF. The CDR3 bases are TGCGCCAGCAGCAAAGGGACTCCTCGCACAGATACGCAGTATTTT.

This clone was detected only once. The V call is TRBV7-9, the J call TRBJ1-6, with D uncertain. The germline V and J ends were trimmed by 5 bases and 3 bases, with 5 bases remaining between them. The CDR3 length is 13 residues. Per germline, CDR1 SEHNR and CDR2 FQNEAQ (reference sequence). DNA for the CDR3: TGTGCCAGCAGCGGCAGCTATAATTCACCCCTCCACTTT. The encoded protein is CASSGSYNSPLHF. The whole variable domain, filled in from reference TRBV7-9 and TRBJ1-6, reads DTGVSQNPRHKITKRGQNVTFRCDPISEHNRLYWYRQTLGQGPEFLTYFQNEAQLEKSRLLSDRFSAERPKGSFSTLEIQRTEQGDSAMYLCASSGSYNSPLHFGNGTRLTVT.

To note about this clone: The same CDR3 also results from other DNA sequences found in this sample. V gene TRBV5-1 combines with J gene TRBJ1-2; 8 bases map to TRBD1. V shed 0 bases, J shed 2 bases, and the junction held 0 bases outside the gene matches. The CDR3 has 14 residues. From germline, CDR1 is SGHRS and CDR2 YFSETQ. CDR3 protein: CASSLDRGNYGYTF. CDR3 bases: TGCGCCAGCAGCTTGGACAGGGGGAACTATGGCTACACCTTC.

The CDR3: CASSRGTSGYEQYF. CDR3 coding DNA: TGCGCCAGCAGCCGAGGGACTAGCGGCTACGAGCAGTACTTC. The rearrangement joins TRBV4-1 to TRBJ2-7, with 11 bases aligning to TRBD2. CDR1 and CDR2 (germline): MGHRA, YSYEKL. The length of the CDR3 is 14 residues. With V trimmed by 4 bases and J by 3 bases, 2 bases remained unmatched.

This chain uses TRBV6-5 with TRBJ1-2; 9 nucleotides agree with TRBD1. Germline CDR1 is MNHEY and CDR2 is SVGAGI. This CDR3 is 14 amino acids long. The V and J ends lost 8 bases and 4 bases, in that order; junction bases with no gene match: 8. CDR3 nucleotides: TGTGCCAGCGGATCCGACAGGGGGAGCTATGGCTACACCTTC. Protein: CASGSDRGSYGYTF.

This chain uses TRBV11-1 with TRBJ2-1; tentative D call: TRBD2 (5 bases). Trimming removed 2 bases from V and 6 bases from J, with 17 bases in between. The CDR3 is 16 residues long. Germline V lookup: CDR1 SGHAT, CDR2 FQDESV (reference sequence). CDR3 in amino acids: CASSLMNLAASNEQFF. CDR3 coding DNA: TGTGCCAGCAGCTTAATGAACCTAGCCGCCTCCAATGAGCAGTTCTTC.

This clone has only a few counts. The chain employs TRBV27 and TRBJ2-6; no reliable D call. The CDR3 consists of 13 residues. CDR1 and CDR2 from the germline V gene are MNHEY and SMNVEV (reference sequence). With 8 bases removed from V and 4 bases from J, the gap between germline ends came to 9 bases. This CDR3 is CASSTAGANVLTF. CDR3 in DNA: TGTGCCAGCTCGACTGCCGGGGCCAACGTCCTGACTTTC.

V gene TRBV6-5 combines with J gene TRBJ2-7; no firm D call. The germline CDR1 and CDR2 sequences are MNHEY and SVGAGI. Trimming left V 7 bases short and J 0 bases short, with 13 bases between. The CDR3 runs to 14 residues. The CDR3 loop is CASTPYENSYEQYF. Written as DNA, the CDR3 is TGTGCCAGCACCCCATATGAGAACTCCTACGAGCAGTACTTC.

The chain is built from TRBV5-1 and TRBJ1-2; 7 bases map to TRBD1. Germline V gene data show CDR1 as SGHRS and CDR2 as YFSETQ. The CDR3 extends over 14 amino acids. The trim removed 4 bases at V and 7 bases at J, leaving 10 bases unmatched. CDR3 amino acids: CASSPGQLTSGYTF. CDR3 DNA sequence: TGCGCCAGCAGCCCGGGACAGCTAACAAGTGGCTACACCTTC.

The V and J genes are TRBV30 and TRBJ2-4; TRBD2 matches at 9 bases. The V gene end was trimmed by 1 base and the J gene end by 6 bases; junction bases not matched to a gene: 7. Germline CDR1 is GTSNPN and CDR2 is SVGIG (reference sequence). This CDR3 is 15 amino acids long. The CDR3 DNA reads as TGTGCCTGGAGTGGCGCGGGGGGGCCGGTAAACATTCAGTACTTC. It yields the protein CAWSGAGGPVNIQYF.

This clone was seen once. The rearrangement uses TRBV30 and TRBJ1-2; D perhaps matches TRBD1 (5 bases). Germline CDR1 is GTSNPN and CDR2 is SVGIG (reference sequence). The V end was cut by 8 bases, the J end by 6 bases, with 19 bases between. This CDR3 spans 13 amino acids. CDR3: CAGTFGGGDGYTF. As DNA, the CDR3 is TGTGCCGGCACCTTTGGAGGAGGGGATGGCTACACCTTC.

This chain uses TRBV6-1 with TRBJ1-1; D unresolved. CDR1 MNHNS and CDR2 SASEGT come from the germline V gene. Between the trimmed V and J ends, which lost 4 bases and 1 base, there was a span of 16 bases. CDR3 size: 16 residues. Here the CDR3 reads CASSARPDPGNTEAFF. As DNA, the CDR3 is TGTGCCAGCAGTGCCCGGCCTGACCCCGGGAACACTGAAGCTTTCTTT.

The chain links TRBV5-1 to TRBJ1-2, with D possibly matching TRBD1 (5 bases). CDR1 and CDR2 from the germline V gene are SGHRS and YFSETQ. Trimming took 0 bases from V and 7 from J, leaving 13 bases between them. The CDR3 totals 14 residues. The CDR3 sequence: CASSLEGRDRGYTF. The CDR3 nucleotides are TGCGCCAGCAGCTTGGAGGGCAGGGACCGTGGCTACACCTTC.

The V and J genes are TRBV20-1 and TRBJ1-5; tentative D call: TRBD1 (6 bases). Trimming stripped 3 bases from V and 3 bases from J, with 12 bases between. CDR1 DFQATT and CDR2 SNEGSKA come from the germline V gene (reference sequence). CDR3 size: 14 residues. In DNA, the CDR3 is TGCAGTGCTAGTTCCGGGGGCAACAATCAGCCCCAGCATTTT. It specifies CSASSGGNNQPQHF.

J is TRBJ2-3 and V is TRBV5-1; 9 nucleotides line up with TRBD2. Germline V lookup: CDR1 SGHRS, CDR2 YFSETQ. Unmatched junction bases numbered 10, after V lost 4 bases and J lost 4 bases. CDR3 length: 16 amino acids. CDR3 region: CASSPGAGGPSDTQYF. In DNA form, the CDR3 reads TGCGCCAGCAGCCCGGGCGCGGGGGGGCCTTCAGATACGCAGTATTTT.

Only one count was recorded for this clone. V gene TRBV4-1 combines with J gene TRBJ1-5; D ambiguous. V lost 1 base and J 5 bases, leaving 3 bases between the germline ends. Germline-derived CDR1 and CDR2 are MGHRA and YSYEKL. The CDR3 loop spans 12 amino acids. The CDR3 DNA is TGCGCCAGCAGCCAAGCGGATCAGCCCCAGCATTTT. Its translation is CASSQADQPQHF.

The chain combines TRBV12-3 or TRBV12-4 with TRBJ2-7; tentatively, D is TRBD1 or TRBD2 (5 bases each). Trimming removed 3 bases from V and 6 bases from J, with 6 bases in between. The CDR3 is 11 amino acids. Written as DNA, the CDR3 is TGTGCCAGCAGTTTCGGGGCCGAGCAGTACTTC. Its protein is CASSFGAEQYF.

The gene calls are TRBV12-5 and TRBJ2-2; D unresolved. Trimming cost V 5 bases and J 3 bases, with 4 bases left between them. CDR1 LGHNT and CDR2 FRNRAP come from the germline V gene. The CDR3 extends over 12 amino acids. Written as DNA, the CDR3 is TGTGCTAGTGGTCGAGACACCGGGGAGCTGTTTTTT. Translation: CASGRDTGELFF.

The J gene is TRBJ2-7, the V gene TRBV18, with 8 bases lining up with TRBD1. The CDR3 is 14 amino acids. V shed 4 bases, J shed 0 bases, and the junction held 2 bases outside the gene matches. Germline CDR1 reads KGHSH; CDR2 reads LQKENI. The CDR3 loop reads CASSRGQVSYEQYF. CDR3 DNA sequence: TGTGCCAGCTCACGGGGACAGGTCTCCTACGAGCAGTACTTC. Supplemented by reference TRBV18 and TRBJ2-7, the full variable domain reads NAGVMQNPRHLVRRRGQEARLRCSPMKGHSHVYWYRQLPEEGLKFMVYLQKENIIDESGMPKERFSAEFPKEGPSILRIQQVVRGDSAAYFCASSRGQVSYEQYFGPGTRLTVT.

To note about this clone: The sample holds other DNA sequences that translate to the same CDR3. V usage is TRBV12-3 or TRBV12-4 and J usage is TRBJ1-2, with 9 bases aligning to TRBD1. V was pared by 6 bases and J by 7 bases, with 6 bases of the junction left unmatched. This CDR3 region has 13 residues. CDR3 coding DNA: TGTGCCAGCAGCGGGACAGGGTCGGGTGGCTACACCTTC. Its translation is CASSGTGSGGYTF.

This chain joins TRBV15 and TRBJ1-4; D call uncertain. The CDR3 sequence is 14 residues long. V was pared by 0 bases and J by 8 bases, with 10 bases between. From germline, CDR1 is LNHNV and CDR2 YYDKDF (reference sequence). For the CDR3, the DNA is TGTGCCACCAGCAGAGATTATTTGGCGGAAAAACTGTTTTTT. This encodes CATSRDYLAEKLFF.